Listed here are 18 T cell receptor beta chains from one sample, sequenced in a study of response to subunit inactivated influenza vaccine. TCRdb fed the RT-PCR reads into MiXCR, producing one record per CDR3 protein. Altogether a few hundred thousand distinct CDR3 sequences are present, over 20% being singletons, with the ten largest covering about 9.4%. The sample in question was PBMCs from blood, obtained approximately 22 months after vaccination. These receptors all stem from a man aged 50 to 75 who received an inactivated influenza vaccine.

The V call is TRBV18, the J call TRBJ1-1; 7 bases are a match to TRBD1. Looked up from germline, CDR1 is KGHSH and CDR2 is LQKENI. V lost 4 bases and J lost 1; bases outside the gene matches: 6. The CDR3 is made up of 15 amino acids. CDR3 protein: CASSLYRQGNTEAFF. CDR3 sequence (DNA): TGTGCCAGCTCACTTTATCGACAGGGGAACACTGAAGCTTTCTTT.

V usage is TRBV7-2 and J usage is TRBJ2-4; tentatively, D is TRBD2 (5 bases). CDR1 and CDR2 from the germline V gene are SGHTA and FQGNSA. V lost 2 bases to trimming and J lost 3 bases, with 11 bases between them. The CDR3 is 15 amino acids. CDR3 loop: CASSLRMGDKNIQYF. The CDR3 DNA follows: TGTGCCAGCAGCTTAAGGATGGGAGACAAAAACATTCAGTACTTC.

V is TRBV5-1 and J is TRBJ2-5; the match to TRBD2 covers 12 bases. In germline, CDR1 is SGHRS, CDR2 YFSETQ. This CDR3 is built from 15 residues. V dropped 3 bases and J dropped 5; count of bases not matched to a gene: 5. The CDR3, as DNA: TGCGCCAGCAGCTCAGCTAGCGGGGGGGCCGAGACCCAGTACTTC. Its protein is CASSSASGGAETQYF.

The rearrangement joins TRBV27 to TRBJ2-2; 8 nucleotides align to TRBD2. The germline gives CDR1 MNHEY, CDR2 SMNVEV (reference sequence). The CDR3 is 16 residues long. The junction had 9 bases not matched to a gene; V was cut back by 3 bases and J by 6 bases. The CDR3 DNA sequence: TGTGCCAGCAGTTTGGGAGCGGGGGCCCCCCCCGGGGAGCTGTTTTTT. Encoded protein: CASSLGAGAPPGELFF.

This clonotype showed up just a few times. The CDR3 reads CASSPTGASTDTQYF. The CDR3 bases are TGTGCCAGCAGTCCTACAGGGGCTAGCACAGATACGCAGTATTTT. The genes are TRBV12-3 or TRBV12-4 and TRBJ2-3, with TRBD1 matching over 7 bases. V shed 5 bases and J 0 bases; nucleotides not matched to a gene: 5. The CDR3 is 15 residues long.

This clonotype was seen ten or more times. The rearrangement joins TRBV7-8 to TRBJ1-1; 7 bases map to TRBD1. V gave up 1 base and J gave up 4 bases; unmatched junction bases: 3. The V gene's germline CDR1 is SGHVS and CDR2 FQNEAQ. CDR3 length: 14 amino acids. The CDR3 DNA reads as TGTGCCAGCAGCTTAGGGACAGGCCTCACTGAAGCTTTCTTT. Its translation is CASSLGTGLTEAFF.

In the case of this clonotype: This CDR3 is missing its conserved last phenylalanine or tryptophan, likely due to a read error. V is TRBV29-1 and J is TRBJ1-1; D call uncertain. The CDR3 consists of 13 residues. The germline V gene encodes CDR1 SQVTM and CDR2 ANQGSEA. The V gene lost 4 bases and the J gene lost 3 bases, with 12 bases spanning the gap. CDR3 sequence reads: CSVVRRSDTEAFL. CDR3 nucleotides: TGCAGCGTTGTCCGACGGAGCGACACTGAAGCTTTCTTA.

The chain couples TRBV20-1 to TRBJ2-7, with a possible D match to TRBD1 (6 bases). Per the germline V gene, CDR1 is DFQATT and CDR2 is SNEGSKA (reference sequence). Trimming left V 6 bases short and J 5 bases short, with 8 bases between. The CDR3 totals 10 residues. CDR3 DNA sequence: TGCAGTGCCCAGGGGAACGAGCAGTACTTC. Its protein is CSAQGNEQYF.

This clonotype was counted ten times or more. The genes are TRBV3-1 and TRBJ1-5; no clear D gene. The CDR3 extends over 15 amino acids. V was pared by 0 bases and J by 0 bases, with 6 bases between. Germline V CDR1 and CDR2: LGHDT, YNNKEL (reference sequence). CDR3 DNA: TGTGCCAGCAGCCAAGATCCTGGTAGCAATCAGCCCCAGCATTTT. As protein: CASSQDPGSNQPQHF.

The gene calls are TRBV11-3 and TRBJ2-1; D unclear. Per the germline V gene, CDR1 is SGHNT and CDR2 is YENEEA. This CDR3 contains 13 residues. V gave up 0 bases and J gave up 10 bases, with 10 bases separating them. The DNA of the CDR3 is TGTGCCAGCAGCTTAGAGGGCGGACGAGAGCAGTTCTTC. Protein: CASSLEGGREQFF.

This clonotype was observed a handful of times. The CDR3 reads CASSYSRGGNTGELFF. The CDR3, as DNA: TGTGCCAGCAGTTACTCGCGCGGGGGGAACACCGGGGAGCTGTTTTTT. The chain has TRBV6-5 and TRBJ2-2, with 7 bases lining up with TRBD2. The CDR3 is made up of 16 amino acids. Germline V gene data show CDR1 as MNHEY and CDR2 as SVGAGI. J gave up 1 base and V 0 bases, and 2 bases lay outside the gene matches.

A few counts support this clonotype. V gene TRBV12-3 or TRBV12-4 combines with J gene TRBJ1-6, with 7 positions matching TRBD1. The CDR3 runs 14 residues. The trim removed 8 bases at V and 7 bases at J, leaving 8 bases unmatched. Here the CDR3 reads CASGRQGVNSPLHF. CDR3 nucleotides: TGTGCCAGCGGTCGACAGGGTGTGAATTCACCCCTCCACTTT.

The CDR3, as DNA: TGTGCCAGCAGCGCTTCGACAGGAGATACGCAGTATTTT. Protein: CASSASTGDTQYF. The rearrangement uses TRBV9 and TRBJ2-3, with D maybe TRBD1 (6 bases). The CDR3 consists of 13 residues. CDR1 is SGDLS, CDR2 YYNGEE, per germline. V lost 3 bases and J lost 5, with 10 bases in between.

The rearrangement links TRBV5-5 to TRBJ1-5, with D unresolved. Germline CDR1 is SGHKS and CDR2 is YYEKEE (reference sequence). V lost 4 bases to trimming and J lost 2 bases, with 16 bases between them. The CDR3 extends over 16 amino acids. In DNA, the CDR3 is TGTGCCAGCAGCCCCGTTTCGTCGGAGGGCAATCAGCCCCAGCATTTT. The encoded protein is CASSPVSSEGNQPQHF.

The V gene is TRBV7-2, the J gene TRBJ2-7; D not certain. Trimming took 1 base from V and 7 from J, leaving 8 bases between them. This CDR3 region has 12 residues. Germline CDR1 is SGHTA and CDR2 is FQGNSA. CDR3 sequence (DNA): TGTGCCAGCAGCTTAGTTGCGACGGAGCAGTACTTC. Its translation is CASSLVATEQYF. Full variable domain (missing parts from reference TRBV7-2 and TRBJ2-7): GAGVSQSPSNKVTEKGKDVELRCDPISGHTALYWYRQSLGQGLEFLIYFQGNSAPDKSGLPSDRFSAERTGGSVSTLTIQRTQQEDSAVYLCASSLVATEQYFGPGTRLTVT.

This clonotype was seen more than once but under ten times. The gene calls are TRBV20-1 and TRBJ2-1; perhaps TRBD2 as D (6 bases). CDR1 is DFQATT and CDR2 is SNEGSKA in the germline V gene (reference sequence). V lost 3 bases to trimming and J lost 0 bases, with 12 bases between them. This CDR3 has 15 residues. The CDR3 region is CSARRDGSSYNEQFF. The CDR3 nucleotides are TGCAGTGCTAGGCGTGACGGGAGCTCCTACAATGAGCAGTTCTTC.

This clonotype was counted only a few times. V usage is TRBV11-2 and J usage is TRBJ2-5; D possibly matches TRBD1 or TRBD2 (5 bases each). Germline V gives CDR1 SGHAT, CDR2 FQNNGV. V was clipped by 5 bases and J by 2 bases, with 12 bases between them. The CDR3 covers 14 residues. The CDR3 sequence: CASSARDGQETQYF. CDR3 nucleotide sequence: TGTGCCAGCAGCGCTCGGGACGGACAAGAGACCCAGTACTTC.

The V call is TRBV5-1, the J call TRBJ2-7; D is perhaps TRBD2 (5 bases). This CDR3 has 15 residues. Germline V gene lookup returns CDR1 SGHRS and CDR2 YFSETQ. The V gene lost 0 bases and the J gene lost 0 bases, with 10 bases spanning the gap. CDR3 region: CASSLVYTSSYEQYF. The CDR3 DNA is TGCGCCAGCAGCTTGGTTTACACTAGCTCCTACGAGCAGTACTTC.